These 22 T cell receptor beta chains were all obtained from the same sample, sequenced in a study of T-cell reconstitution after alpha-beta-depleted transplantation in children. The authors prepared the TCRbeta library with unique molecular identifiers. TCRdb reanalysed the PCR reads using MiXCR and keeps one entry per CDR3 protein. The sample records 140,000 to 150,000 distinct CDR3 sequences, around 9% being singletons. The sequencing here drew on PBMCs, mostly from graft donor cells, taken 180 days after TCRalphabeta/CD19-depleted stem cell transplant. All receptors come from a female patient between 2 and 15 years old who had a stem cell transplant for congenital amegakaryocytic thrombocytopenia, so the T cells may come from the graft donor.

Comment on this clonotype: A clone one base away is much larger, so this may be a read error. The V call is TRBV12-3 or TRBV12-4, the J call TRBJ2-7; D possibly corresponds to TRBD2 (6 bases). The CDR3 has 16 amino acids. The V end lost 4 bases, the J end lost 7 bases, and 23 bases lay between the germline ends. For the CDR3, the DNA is TGTGCCAGCAGTTCCGGGACTCGAAGCTCCTACAATGAGCAGTACTTC. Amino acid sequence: CASSSGTRSSYNEQYF.

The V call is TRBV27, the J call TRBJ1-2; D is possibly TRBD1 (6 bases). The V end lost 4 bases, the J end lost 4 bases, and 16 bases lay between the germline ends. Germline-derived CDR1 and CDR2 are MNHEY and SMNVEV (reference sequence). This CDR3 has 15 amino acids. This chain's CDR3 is CASSSLRYRVYGYTF. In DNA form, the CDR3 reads TGTGCCAGCAGTTCTCTTCGGTACAGGGTCTATGGCTACACCTTC.

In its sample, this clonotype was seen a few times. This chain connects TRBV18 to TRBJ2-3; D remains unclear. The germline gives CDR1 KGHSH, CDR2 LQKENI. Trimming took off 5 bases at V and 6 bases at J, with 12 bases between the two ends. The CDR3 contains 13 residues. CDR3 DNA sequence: TGTGCCAGCTCATCCCTAAAGGTTGATACGCAGTATTTT. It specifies CASSSLKVDTQYF.

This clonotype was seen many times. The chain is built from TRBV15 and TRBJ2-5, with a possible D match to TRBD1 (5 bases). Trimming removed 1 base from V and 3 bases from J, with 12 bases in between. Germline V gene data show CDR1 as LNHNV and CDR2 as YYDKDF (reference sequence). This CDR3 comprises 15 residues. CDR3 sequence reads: CATSRVTVREETQYF. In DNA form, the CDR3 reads TGTGCCACCAGCAGAGTGACAGTTAGGGAAGAGACCCAGTACTTC. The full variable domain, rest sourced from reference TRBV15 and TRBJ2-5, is DAMVIQNPRYQVTQFGKPVTLSCSQTLNHNVMYWYQQKSSQAPKLLFHYYDKDFNNEADTPDNFQSRRPNTSFCFLDIRSPGLGDTAMYLCATSRVTVREETQYFGPGTRLLVL.

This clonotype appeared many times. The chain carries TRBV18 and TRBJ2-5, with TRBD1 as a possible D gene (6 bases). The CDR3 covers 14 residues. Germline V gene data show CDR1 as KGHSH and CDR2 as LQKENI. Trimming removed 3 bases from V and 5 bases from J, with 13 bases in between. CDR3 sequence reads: CASSPSRGRETQYF. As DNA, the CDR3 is TGTGCCAGCTCACCGAGCAGGGGTCGGGAGACCCAGTACTTC.

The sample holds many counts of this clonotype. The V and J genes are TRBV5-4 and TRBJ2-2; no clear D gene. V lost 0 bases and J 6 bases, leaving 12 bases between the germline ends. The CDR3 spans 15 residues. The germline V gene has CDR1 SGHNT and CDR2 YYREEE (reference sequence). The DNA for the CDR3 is TGTGCCAGCAGCTTGGCGGCTCGAGCCCCCGGGGAGCTGTTTTTT. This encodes CASSLAARAPGELFF.

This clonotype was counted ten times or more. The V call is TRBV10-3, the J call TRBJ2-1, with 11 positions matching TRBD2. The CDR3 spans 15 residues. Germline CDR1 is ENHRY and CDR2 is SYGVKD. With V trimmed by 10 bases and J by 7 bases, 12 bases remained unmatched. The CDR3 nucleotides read TGTGCCACCACTCTAGCGGGAGGCCCACCTAATGAGCAGTTCTTC. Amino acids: CATTLAGGPPNEQFF.

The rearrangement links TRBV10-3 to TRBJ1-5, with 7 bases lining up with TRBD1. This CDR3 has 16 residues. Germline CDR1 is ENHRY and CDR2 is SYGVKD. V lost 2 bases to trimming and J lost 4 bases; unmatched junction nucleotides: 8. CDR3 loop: CAISETDRVANQPQHF. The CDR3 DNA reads TGTGCCATCAGTGAGACAGACAGGGTGGCTAATCAGCCCCAGCATTTT.

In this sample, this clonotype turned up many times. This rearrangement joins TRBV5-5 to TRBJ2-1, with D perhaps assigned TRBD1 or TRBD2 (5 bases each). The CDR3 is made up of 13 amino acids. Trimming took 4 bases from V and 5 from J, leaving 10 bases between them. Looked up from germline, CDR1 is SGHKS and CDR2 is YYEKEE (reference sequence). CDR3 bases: TGTGCCAGCAGCACGGGACCAAACAATGAGCAGTTCTTC. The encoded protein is CASSTGPNNEQFF.

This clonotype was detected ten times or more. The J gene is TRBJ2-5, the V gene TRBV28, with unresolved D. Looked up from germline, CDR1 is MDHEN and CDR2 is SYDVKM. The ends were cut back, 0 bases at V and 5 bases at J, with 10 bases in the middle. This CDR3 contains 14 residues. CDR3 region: CASSLWSLSETQYF. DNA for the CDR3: TGTGCCAGCAGTTTATGGAGTCTCTCGGAGACCCAGTACTTC.

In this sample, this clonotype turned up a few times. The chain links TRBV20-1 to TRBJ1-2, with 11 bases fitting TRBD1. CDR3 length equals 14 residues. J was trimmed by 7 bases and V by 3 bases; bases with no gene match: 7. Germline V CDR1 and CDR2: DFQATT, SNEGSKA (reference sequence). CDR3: CSASLWGQGGGYTF. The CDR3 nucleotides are TGCAGTGCTAGCCTGTGGGGACAGGGGGGTGGCTACACCTTC.

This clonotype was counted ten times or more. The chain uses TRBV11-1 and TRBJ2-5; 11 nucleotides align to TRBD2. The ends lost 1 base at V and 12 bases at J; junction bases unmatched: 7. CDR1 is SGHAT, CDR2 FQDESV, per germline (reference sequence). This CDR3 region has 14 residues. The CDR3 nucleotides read TGTGCCAGCAGCTTAGAACTAGCGGGAGCAGCGGAGTACTTC. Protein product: CASSLELAGAAEYF.

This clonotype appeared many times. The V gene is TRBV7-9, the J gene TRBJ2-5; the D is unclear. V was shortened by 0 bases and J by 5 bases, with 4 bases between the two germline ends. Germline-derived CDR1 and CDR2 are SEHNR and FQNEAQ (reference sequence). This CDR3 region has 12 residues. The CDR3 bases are TGTGCCAGCAGCTTAGCGTTGGAGACCCAGTACTTC. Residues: CASSLALETQYF.

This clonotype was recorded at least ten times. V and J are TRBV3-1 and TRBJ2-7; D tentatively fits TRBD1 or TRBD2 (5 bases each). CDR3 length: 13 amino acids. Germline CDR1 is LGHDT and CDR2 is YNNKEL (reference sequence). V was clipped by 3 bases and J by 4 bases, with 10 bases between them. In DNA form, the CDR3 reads TGTGCCAGCAGCCAGAGGGGCCCGTACGAGCAGTACTTC. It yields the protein CASSQRGPYEQYF.

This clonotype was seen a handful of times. The CDR3 here is CASSGTGHNEKLFF. The CDR3 nucleotides read TGTGCCAGCAGCGGGACGGGACATAATGAAAAACTGTTTTTT. The chain carries TRBV7-6 and TRBJ1-4; a possible D gene is TRBD1 (6 bases). CDR1 is SGHVS, CDR2 FNYEAQ, per germline. CDR3 length: 14 residues. Between the trimmed V and J ends, which lost 5 bases and 4 bases, there was a span of 11 bases.

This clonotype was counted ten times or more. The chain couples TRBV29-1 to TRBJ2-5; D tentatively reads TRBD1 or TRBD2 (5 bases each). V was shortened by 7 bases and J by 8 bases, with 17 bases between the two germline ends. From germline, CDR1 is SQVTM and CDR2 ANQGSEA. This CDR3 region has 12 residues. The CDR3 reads CSASGLENTQYF. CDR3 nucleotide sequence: TGCAGCGCTTCGGGGCTGGAAAACACCCAGTACTTC.

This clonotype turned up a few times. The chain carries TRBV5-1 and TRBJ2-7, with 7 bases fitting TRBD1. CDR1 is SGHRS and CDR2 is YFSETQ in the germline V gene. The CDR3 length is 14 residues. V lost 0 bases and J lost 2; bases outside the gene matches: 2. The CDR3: CASSLGGTAYEQYF. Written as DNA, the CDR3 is TGCGCCAGCAGCTTGGGTGGGACAGCCTACGAGCAGTACTTC. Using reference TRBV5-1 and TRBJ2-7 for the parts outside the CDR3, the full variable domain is KAGVTQTPRYLIKTRGQQVTLSCSPISGHRSVSWYQQTPGQGLQFLFEYFSETQRNKGNFPGRFSGRQFSNSRSEMNVSTLELGDSALYLCASSLGGTAYEQYFGPGTRLTVT.

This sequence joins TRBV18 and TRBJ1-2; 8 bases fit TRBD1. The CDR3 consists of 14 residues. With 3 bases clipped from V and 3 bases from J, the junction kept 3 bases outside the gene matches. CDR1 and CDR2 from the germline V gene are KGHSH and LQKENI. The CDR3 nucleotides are TGTGCCAGCTCACCCAGGGGGCGGTACTATGGCTACACCTTC. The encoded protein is CASSPRGRYYGYTF.

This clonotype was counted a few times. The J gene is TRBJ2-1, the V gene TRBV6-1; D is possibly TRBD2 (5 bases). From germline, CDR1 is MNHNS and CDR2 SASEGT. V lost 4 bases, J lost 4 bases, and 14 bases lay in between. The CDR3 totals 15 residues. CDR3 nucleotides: TGTGCCAGCAGTGTAGGCCTGGGGAGATACAATGAGCAGTTCTTC. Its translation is CASSVGLGRYNEQFF.

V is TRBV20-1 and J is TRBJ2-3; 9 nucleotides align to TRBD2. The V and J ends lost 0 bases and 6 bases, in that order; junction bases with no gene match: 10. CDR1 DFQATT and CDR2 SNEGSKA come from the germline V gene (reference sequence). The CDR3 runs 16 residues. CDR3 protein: CSARDVQRGAGDTQYF. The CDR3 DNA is TGCAGTGCTAGAGATGTTCAGCGGGGGGCGGGCGATACGCAGTATTTT.

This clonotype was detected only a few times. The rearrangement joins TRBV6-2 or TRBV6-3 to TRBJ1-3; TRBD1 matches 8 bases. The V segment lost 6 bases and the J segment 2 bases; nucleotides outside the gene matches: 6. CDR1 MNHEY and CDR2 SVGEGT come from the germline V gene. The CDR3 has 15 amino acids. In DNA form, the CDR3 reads TGTGCCAGCAGAAGGGACAGGCCGACTGGAAACACCATATATTTT. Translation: CASRRDRPTGNTIYF.

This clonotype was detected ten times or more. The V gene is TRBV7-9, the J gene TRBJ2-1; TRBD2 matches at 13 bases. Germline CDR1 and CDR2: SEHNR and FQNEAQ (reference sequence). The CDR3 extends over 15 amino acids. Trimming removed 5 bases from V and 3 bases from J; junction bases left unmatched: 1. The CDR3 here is CASSRTSGSYNEQFF. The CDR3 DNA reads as TGTGCCAGCAGCCGGACTAGCGGGAGCTACAATGAGCAGTTCTTC.